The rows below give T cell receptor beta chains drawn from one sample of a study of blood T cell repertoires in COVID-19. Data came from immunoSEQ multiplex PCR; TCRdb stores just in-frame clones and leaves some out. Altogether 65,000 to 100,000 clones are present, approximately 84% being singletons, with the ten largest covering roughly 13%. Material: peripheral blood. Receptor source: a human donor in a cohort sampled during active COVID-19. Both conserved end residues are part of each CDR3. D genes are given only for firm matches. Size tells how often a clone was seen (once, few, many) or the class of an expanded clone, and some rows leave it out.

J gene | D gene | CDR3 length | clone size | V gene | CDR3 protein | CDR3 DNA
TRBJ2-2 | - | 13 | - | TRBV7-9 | CARGTGFTGELFF | TGTGCCAGGGGAACAGGGTTCACCGGGGAGCTGTTTTTT
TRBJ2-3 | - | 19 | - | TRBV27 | CASSLKGPLWGGPSDTQYF | TGTGCCAGCAGTTTAAAGGGCCCTCTGTGGGGGGGGCCATCAGATACGCAGTATTTT
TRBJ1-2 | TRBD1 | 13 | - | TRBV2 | CASSSGQVYGYTF | TGTGCCAGCAGCTCCGGACAGGTCTATGGCTACACCTTC
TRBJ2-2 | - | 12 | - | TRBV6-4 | CASSKNTGELFF | TGTGCCAGTTCCAAGAACACCGGGGAGCTGTTTTTT
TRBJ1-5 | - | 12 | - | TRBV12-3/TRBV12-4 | CASSFEDQPQHF | TGTGCCAGCAGTTTCGAGGATCAGCCCCAGCATTTT
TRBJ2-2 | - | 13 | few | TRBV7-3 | CASSLGSSGELFF | TGTGCCAGCAGCTTAGGTAGCTCCGGGGAGCTGTTTTTT
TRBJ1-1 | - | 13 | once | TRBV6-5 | CASSYTRDTEAFF | TGTGCCAGCAGTTACACCAGGGATACTGAAGCTTTCTTT
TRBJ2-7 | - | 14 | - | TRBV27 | CASSVSGLVNEQYF | TGTGCCAGCAGCGTTTCAGGGCTCGTTAACGAGCAGTACTTC
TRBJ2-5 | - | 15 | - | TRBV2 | CASSESLGGGETQYF | TGTGCCAGCAGTGAAAGCCTCGGGGGAGGAGAGACCCAGTACTTC
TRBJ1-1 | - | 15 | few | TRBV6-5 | CASSYSRQRNTEAFF | TGTGCCAGCAGTTACTCCAGACAGCGTAACACTGAAGCTTTCTTT
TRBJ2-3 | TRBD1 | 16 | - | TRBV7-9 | CASSFFRGRAADTQYF | TGTGCCAGCAGCTTCTTCAGGGGGCGGGCGGCAGATACGCAGTATTTT
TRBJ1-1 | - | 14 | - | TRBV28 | CASSLTEVNTEAFF | TGTGCCAGCAGTTTGACAGAAGTGAACACTGAAGCTTTCTTT
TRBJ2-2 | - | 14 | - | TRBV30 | CAWRGGLYTGELFF | TGTGCCTGGAGAGGTGGGCTATACACCGGGGAGCTGTTTTTT
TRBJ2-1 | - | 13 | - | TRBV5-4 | CASSLDMGGEQFF | TGTGCCAGCAGCTTAGATATGGGGGGTGAGCAGTTCTTC
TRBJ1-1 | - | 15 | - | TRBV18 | CASSPPNPASTEAFF | TGTGCCAGCTCACCACCGAATCCAGCGAGCACTGAAGCTTTCTTT
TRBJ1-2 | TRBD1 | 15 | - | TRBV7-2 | CASSTRRGTGRGYTF | TGTGCCAGCAGCACCCGGCGTGGGACAGGGCGAGGCTACACCTTC
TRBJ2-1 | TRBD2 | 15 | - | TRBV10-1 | CASSERRGGSSRLFF | TGCGCCAGCAGTGAACGGCGGGGGGGTAGCTCCCGACTGTTCTTC
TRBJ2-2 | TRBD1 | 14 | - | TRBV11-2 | CASRGTGLTGELFF | TGTGCCAGCAGAGGGACAGGGTTGACCGGGGAGCTGTTTTTT
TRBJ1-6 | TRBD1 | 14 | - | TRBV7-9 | CASSLGDSNSPLHF | TGTGCCAGCAGCTTAGGGGACAGCAATTCACCCCTCCACTTT
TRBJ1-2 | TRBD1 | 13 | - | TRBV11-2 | CASSPGQNYGYTF | TGTGCCAGCAGCCCGGGACAGAACTATGGCTACACCTTC
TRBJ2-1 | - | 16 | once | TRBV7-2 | CASSPQLRSSYNEQFF | TGTGCCAGCAGCCCCCAACTAAGGAGCTCCTACAATGAGCAGTTCTTC
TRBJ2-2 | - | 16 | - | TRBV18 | CASSPHPTPAGGELFF | TGTGCCAGCTCACCTCATCCCACTCCGGCAGGGGGGGAGCTGTTTTTT
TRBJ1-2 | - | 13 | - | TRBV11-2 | CASSLRRDYGYTF | TGTGCCAGCAGCTTACGTAGAGACTATGGCTACACCTTC
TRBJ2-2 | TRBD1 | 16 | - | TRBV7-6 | CASSPRTGVGNGELFF | TGTGCCAGCAGCCCACGGACAGGGGTCGGAAACGGGGAGCTGTTTTTT
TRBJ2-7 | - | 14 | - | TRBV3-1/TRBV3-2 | CASSLTRGAWEQYF | TGTGCCAGCAGCCTTACCCGGGGGGCGTGGGAGCAGTACTTC
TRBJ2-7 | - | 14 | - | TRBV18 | CASSPKEGYYEQYF | TGTGCCAGCTCACCAAAGGAGGGATACTACGAGCAGTACTTC
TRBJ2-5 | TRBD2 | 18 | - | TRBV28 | CASSFTVFSGGAEETQYF | TGTGCCAGCAGTTTCACCGTATTTAGCGGGGGGGCAGAAGAGACCCAGTACTTC
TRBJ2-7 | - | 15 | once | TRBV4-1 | CASSQNVGEMNEQYF | TGCGCCAGCAGCCAAAACGTTGGGGAGATGAACGAGCAGTACTTC
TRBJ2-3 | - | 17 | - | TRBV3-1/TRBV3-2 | CASSQEVLGRSTDTQYF | TGTGCCAGCAGCCAAGAGGTCCTTGGGAGGAGCACAGATACGCAGTATTTT
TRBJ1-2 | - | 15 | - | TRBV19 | CASSISPGPNYGYTF | TGTGCCAGTAGTATCAGTCCGGGTCCTAACTATGGCTACACCTTC
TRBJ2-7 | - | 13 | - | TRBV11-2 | CASSLFQGILAYF | TGTGCCAGCAGCTTATTTCAGGGGATCTTGGCGTACTTC
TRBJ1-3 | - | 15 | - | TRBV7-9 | CASIYDRRSGNTIYF | TGTGCCAGCATCTACGACAGGCGGTCTGGAAACACCATATATTTT
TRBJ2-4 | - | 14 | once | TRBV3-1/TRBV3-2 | CASSHRVSKNIQYF | TGTGCCAGCAGCCACCGAGTTTCCAAAAACATTCAGTACTTC
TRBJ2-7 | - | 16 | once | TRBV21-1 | CASSEQGRNSSYEQYF | TGTGCCAGCAGCGAGCAGGGGCGGAACAGCTCCTACGAGCAGTACTTC
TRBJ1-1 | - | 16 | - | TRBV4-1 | CASSQDRGVMNTEAFF | TGCGCCAGCAGCCAAGATCGGGGGGTAATGAACACTGAAGCTTTCTTT
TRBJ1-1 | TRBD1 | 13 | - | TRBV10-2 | CASSRGPIERTFF | TGCGCCAGCAGCAGGGGGCCTATTGAAAGGACTTTCTTT
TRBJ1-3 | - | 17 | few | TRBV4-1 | CASSQDTGKYSGNTIYF | TGCGCCAGCAGCCAAGATACAGGAAAATACTCTGGAAACACCATATATTTT
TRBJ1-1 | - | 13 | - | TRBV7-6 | CASHKTEGTEAFF | TGTGCCAGCCACAAGACAGAAGGGACTGAAGCTTTCTTT
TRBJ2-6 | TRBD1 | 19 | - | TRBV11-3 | CASSLEGSGQGRGANVLTF | TGTGCCAGCAGCTTAGAGGGTTCCGGACAGGGTCGTGGGGCCAACGTCCTGACTTTC
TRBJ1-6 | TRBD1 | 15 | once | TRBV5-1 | CASSLGGDRGSPLHF | TGCGCCAGCAGCTTGGGAGGCGACAGGGGATCACCCCTCCACTTT
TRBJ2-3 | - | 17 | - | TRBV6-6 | CATGRGAGVRGTDTQYF | TGTGCCACCGGTCGGGGGGCGGGGGTACGAGGCACAGATACGCAGTATTTT
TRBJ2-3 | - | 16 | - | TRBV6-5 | CASSYGAEISTDTQYF | TGTGCCAGCAGTTACGGGGCCGAGATAAGCACAGATACGCAGTATTTT
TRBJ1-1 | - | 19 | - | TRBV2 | CASSEAGWNTRLMNTEAFF | TGTGCCAGCAGTGAAGCGGGCTGGAACACCAGGTTGATGAACACTGAAGCTTTCTTT
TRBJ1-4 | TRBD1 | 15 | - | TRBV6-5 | CASRGWTGGDEKLFF | TGTGCCAGCAGGGGTTGGACAGGTGGCGATGAAAAACTGTTTTTT
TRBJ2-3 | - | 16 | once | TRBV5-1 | CASSLGAVLLSDTQYF | TGCGCCAGCAGCTTGGGGGCCGTCCTCCTCTCGGATACGCAGTATTTT
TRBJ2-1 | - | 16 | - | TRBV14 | CASSQDLGQGNNEQFF | TGTGCCAGCAGCCAAGATCTAGGGCAGGGGAACAATGAGCAGTTCTTC
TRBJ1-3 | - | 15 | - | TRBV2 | CASSTDRSSGNTIYF | TGTGCCAGCTCCACTGACAGATCCTCTGGAAACACCATATATTTT
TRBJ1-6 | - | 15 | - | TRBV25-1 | CASQQTGVYNSPLHF | TGTGCCAGCCAGCAGACGGGGGTTTATAATTCACCCCTCCACTTT
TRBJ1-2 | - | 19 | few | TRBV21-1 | CASMKSSTGGLRRAYGYTF | TGTGCCAGCATGAAGAGCAGTACAGGGGGCTTGAGGCGGGCCTATGGCTACACCTTC
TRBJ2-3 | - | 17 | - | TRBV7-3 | CASSLHPGGQGTDTQYF | TGTGCCAGCAGCTTACATCCCGGGGGGCAGGGCACAGATACGCAGTATTTT
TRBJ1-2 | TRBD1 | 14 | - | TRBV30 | CAWSVTTGVDGYTF | TGTGCCTGGAGTGTAACGACAGGGGTGGACGGCTACACCTTC
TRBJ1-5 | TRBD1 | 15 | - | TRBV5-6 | CASSLTGTGSQPQHF | TGTGCCAGCAGCTTAACCGGGACAGGGAGCCAGCCCCAGCATTTT
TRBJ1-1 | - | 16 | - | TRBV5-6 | CASSPTVEQQNTEAFF | TGTGCCAGCAGCCCGACCGTGGAACAGCAAAACACTGAAGCTTTCTTT